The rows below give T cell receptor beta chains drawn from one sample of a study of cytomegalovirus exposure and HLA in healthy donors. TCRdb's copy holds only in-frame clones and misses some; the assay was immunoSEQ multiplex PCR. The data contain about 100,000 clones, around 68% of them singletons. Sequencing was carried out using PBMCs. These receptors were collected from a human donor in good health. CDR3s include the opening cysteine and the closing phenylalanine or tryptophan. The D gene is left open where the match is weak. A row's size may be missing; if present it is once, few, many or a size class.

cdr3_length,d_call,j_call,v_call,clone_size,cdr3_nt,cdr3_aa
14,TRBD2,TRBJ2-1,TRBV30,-,TGTGCCTGGAGTTTGGCGGGAGGGCGTGGTGAGCAGTTCTTC,CAWSLAGGRGEQFF
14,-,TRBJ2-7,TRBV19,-,TGTGCCAGTAGTATCGGTTATGACACCTACGAGCAGTACTTC,CASSIGYDTYEQYF
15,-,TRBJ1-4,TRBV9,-,TGTGCCAGCAGTCGTCTAGCGGCAACTAATGAAAAACTGTTTTTT,CASSRLAATNEKLFF
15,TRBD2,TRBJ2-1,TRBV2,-,TGTGCCAGCAGTGAAGCCCTAGCGGTAGGTAATGAGCAGTTCTTC,CASSEALAVGNEQFF
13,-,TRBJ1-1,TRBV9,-,TGTGCCAGCAGTTACACCGAGAACACTGAAGCTTTCTTT,CASSYTENTEAFF
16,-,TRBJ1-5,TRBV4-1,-,TGCGCCAGCAGCCAAGATATTGCAGGGAAGGGCCAGCCCCAGCATTTT,CASSQDIAGKGQPQHF
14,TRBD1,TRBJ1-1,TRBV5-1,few,TGCGCCAGCAGCTCGGACAGGGGGCCCTTTCTGACTTTCTTT,CASSSDRGPFLTFF
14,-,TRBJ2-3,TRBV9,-,TGTGCCAGCAGCGTCCCGGGTGGCACAGATACGCAGTATTTT,CASSVPGGTDTQYF
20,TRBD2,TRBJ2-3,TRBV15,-,TGTGCGGAAGAGCAGCCAAAGGGACTAGCGGGAGACCATCACACAGATACGCAGTATTTT,CAEEQPKGLAGDHHTDTQYF
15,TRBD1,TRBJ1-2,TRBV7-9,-,TGTGCCAGCAGCTTTAGCTCCAGGGGGCTAGGTGGCTACACCTTC,CASSFSSRGLGGYTF
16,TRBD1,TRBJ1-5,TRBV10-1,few,TGCGCCAGCAAACCCTCCGGGACAGGGAGCAATCAGCCCCAGCATTTT,CASKPSGTGSNQPQHF
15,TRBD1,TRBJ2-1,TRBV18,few,TGTGCCAGCTGCGCTGGGACAGGGGGCTACAATGAGCAGTTCTTC,CASCAGTGGYNEQFF
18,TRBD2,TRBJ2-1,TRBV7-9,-,TGTGCCAGCAGACAACTAGCCGGGGGGACTAGTTCCTACAATGAGCAGTTCTTC,CASRQLAGGTSSYNEQFF
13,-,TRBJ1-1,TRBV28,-,TGTGCCAGCAGTTTAAATAGATTCACTGAAGCTTTCTTT,CASSLNRFTEAFF
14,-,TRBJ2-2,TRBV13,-,TGTGCCAGCAGCAGGACACCGAACACCGGGGAGCTGTTTTTT,CASSRTPNTGELFF
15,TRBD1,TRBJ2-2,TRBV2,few,TGTGCCAGCACGATGGCTAGGGGGCTGACCGGGGAGCTGTTTTTT,CASTMARGLTGELFF
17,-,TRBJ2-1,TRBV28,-,TGTGCCAGCAGACGGCGGGGGCTAAAAGACTCCTACAATGAGCAGTTCTTC,CASRRRGLKDSYNEQFF
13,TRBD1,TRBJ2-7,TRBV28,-,TGTGCCAGCAGTTCAGGGGGTTTTTACGAGCAGTACTTC,CASSSGGFYEQYF
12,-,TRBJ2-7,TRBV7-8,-,TGTGCCAGCAGCTTACCGGGGGACGAGCAGTACTTC,CASSLPGDEQYF
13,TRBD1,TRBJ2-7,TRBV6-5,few,TGTGCCAGTACCGGGACAGCCTCCTACGAGCAGTACTTC,CASTGTASYEQYF
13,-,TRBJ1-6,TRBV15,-,TGTGCCACCAGCAGAGATAGGAGGGAACCCCTCCACTTT,CATSRDRREPLHF
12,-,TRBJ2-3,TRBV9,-,TGTGCCAGCAGCGTAGACTCAGATACGCAGTATTTT,CASSVDSDTQYF
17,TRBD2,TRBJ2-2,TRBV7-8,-,TGTGCCAGCAGCTCTACCCATCCCCCTAGCGGGACCGGGGAGCTGTTTTTT,CASSSTHPPSGTGELFF
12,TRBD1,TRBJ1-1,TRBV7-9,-,TGTGCCAGCAGCTTATCAGGGGGCGAAGCTTTCTTT,CASSLSGGEAFF
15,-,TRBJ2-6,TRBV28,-,TGTGCCAGCAGTTTACCCGGGAACGGGGCCAACGTCCTGACTTTC,CASSLPGNGANVLTF
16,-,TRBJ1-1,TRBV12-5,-,TGTGCTAGTGGTTTGGATTACAATAGGGGGAACACTGAAGCTTTCTTT,CASGLDYNRGNTEAFF
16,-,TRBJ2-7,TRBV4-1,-,TGCGCCAGCAGCCAAGGACTGGCGGGAATCTCCTACGAGCAGTACTTC,CASSQGLAGISYEQYF
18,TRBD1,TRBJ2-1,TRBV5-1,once,TGCGCCAGCCGGGTAGGGACAGGGGGCCTAAGCTCCTACAATGAGCAGTTCTTC,CASRVGTGGLSSYNEQFF
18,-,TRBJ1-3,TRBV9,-,TGTGCCAGCAGCCCTGGAGGTGGCAGTCCGAGCTCTGGAAACACCATATATTTT,CASSPGGGSPSSGNTIYF
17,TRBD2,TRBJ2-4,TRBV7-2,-,TGTGCCAGCAGCCTAATGTTATTCGGCGGGAGGGGAAACATTCAGTACTTC,CASSLMLFGGRGNIQYF
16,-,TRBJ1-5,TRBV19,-,TGTGCCAGTAGTATATGGGGCAGGGTAAGGGATCAGCCCCAGCATTTT,CASSIWGRVRDQPQHF
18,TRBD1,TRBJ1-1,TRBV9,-,TGTGCCACAAAGGGACAGGGGGCATTGGAACTCATGGGGACTGAAGCCTTCTTT,CATKGQGALELMGTEAFF
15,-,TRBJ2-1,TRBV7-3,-,TGTGCCAGCAGCCGGAGGGCGAATTCCTACAATGGGCAGTTCTTC,CASSRRANSYNGQFF
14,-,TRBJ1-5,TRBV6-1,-,TGTGCCAGCAGTGTCCAGGGTTCGGGTCAGCCCCAGCATTTT,CASSVQGSGQPQHF
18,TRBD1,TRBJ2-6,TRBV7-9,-,TGTGCCAGCAGCAGACCGGGACAGACCCCCGATGGGGCCAACGTCCTGACTTTC,CASSRPGQTPDGANVLTF
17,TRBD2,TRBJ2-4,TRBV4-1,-,TGCGCCAGCAGCCAAGGAGTAGCGGGAGGGGGGAGGAACATTCAGTACTTC,CASSQGVAGGGRNIQYF
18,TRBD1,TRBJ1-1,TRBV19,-,TGTGCCACAGTAGGCTGGCTGTGGGACAGACAATTGAACACTGAAGCTTTCTTT,CATVGWLWDRQLNTEAFF
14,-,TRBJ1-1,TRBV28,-,TGTGCCAGCAGTACAGGCGGCTCAGGCACTGAAGCTTTCTTT,CASSTGGSGTEAFF
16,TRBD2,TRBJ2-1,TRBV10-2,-,TGCGCCAGCGGGCTAGCGGGAGGGCCCAGCTGGAATGAGCAGTTCTTC,CASGLAGGPSWNEQFF
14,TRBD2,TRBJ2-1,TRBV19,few,TGTGCCAGTAGTGGGGGGGACTACTACAATGAGCAGTTCTTC,CASSGGDYYNEQFF
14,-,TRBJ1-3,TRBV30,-,TGCGCCTGGAGTGTATCGGCGGTGGGTAACACCATATATTTT,CAWSVSAVGNTIYF
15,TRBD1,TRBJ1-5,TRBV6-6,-,TGTGCCAGCAGTTATTCCGGACAGGGCAATCAGCCCCAGCATTTT,CASSYSGQGNQPQHF